The 18 T cell receptor beta chains in this list originate from one sample, sequenced in a study of CD8+ T cells in alopecia areata. Treatment meaning: oral pan-JAK inhibitor, 5-10 mg twice daily. Extraction of RNA preceded its reverse transcription into cDNA, which served as the sequencing template. TCRdb's table, derived via immunoSEQ multiplex PCR, lists solely in-frame clones and lacks some. This sample has more than 150,000 clones, with roughly 53% found just once. Sequences were derived from CD8+ T cells sorted from blood, sampled at week 24, from a patient treated with tofacitinib. The receptor set was obtained from a human donor with alopecia areata.

V is TRBV30 and J is TRBJ2-7, with 10 bases matching TRBD1. Germline values: CDR1 GTSNPN, CDR2 SVGIG (reference sequence). After removal of 2 bases from V and 6 bases from J, the junction contained 7 bases not matched to a gene. This CDR3 is built from 14 residues. The CDR3 sequence: CAWSWDRGIAEQYF. DNA for the CDR3: TGTGCCTGGAGTTGGGACAGGGGTATCGCCGAGCAGTACTTC.

This clone has just a few counts. This chain's CDR3 is CASSEDRSTDTQYF. The CDR3 nucleotides read TGCGCCAGCAGCGAGGACAGGAGCACAGATACGCAGTATTTT. The chain combines TRBV5-1 with TRBJ2-3; 7 bases agree with TRBD1. There are 14 residues in the CDR3. Germline lookup yields CDR1 SGHRS and CDR2 YFSETQ. With V trimmed by 4 bases and J by 0 bases, 2 bases remained unmatched.

This clone was observed a few times. This chain connects TRBV11-2 to TRBJ2-5, with a tentative D call TRBD2 (6 bases). V was clipped by 3 bases and J by 5 bases, with 16 bases between them. Germline CDR1 reads SGHAT; CDR2 reads FQNNGV. The CDR3 runs 15 residues. The CDR3 reads CASSFGGGAGETQYF. CDR3 in DNA: TGTGCCAGCAGCTTTGGTGGAGGGGCGGGGGAGACCCAGTACTTC.

The J gene is TRBJ1-2, the V gene TRBV5-6, with D possibly being TRBD1 (6 bases). CDR3 length: 13 residues. Germline V lookup: CDR1 SGHDT, CDR2 YYEEEE. Trimming left V 4 bases short and J 2 bases short, with 9 bases between. The CDR3 region is CASSEDSNYGYTF. For the CDR3, the DNA is TGTGCCAGCAGCGAGGACAGCAACTATGGCTACACCTTC.

This clone was observed a handful of times. The genes are TRBV16 and TRBJ1-4, with D unresolved. The V end lost 4 bases, the J end lost 8 bases, and 5 bases lay between the germline ends. The CDR3 sequence is 11 residues long. Germline-derived CDR1 and CDR2 are KGHSY and FQNENV. The CDR3 reads CASSLGEKLFF. The CDR3 bases are TGTGCCAGCAGCCTGGGGGAAAAACTGTTTTTT.

The chain combines TRBV7-9 with TRBJ1-2, with D tentatively TRBD1 (5 bases). This CDR3 region has 13 residues. Germline CDR1 is SEHNR and CDR2 is FQNEAQ (reference sequence). V gave up 5 bases and J gave up 2 bases, with 9 bases separating them. This CDR3 is CASSQGPNYGYTF. The DNA of the CDR3 is TGTGCCAGCAGCCAGGGACCGAACTATGGCTACACCTTC.

The CDR3 loop reads CASSYSPTGTHEQYF. In nucleotides, the CDR3 is TGTGCCAGCAGTTACTCCCCGACAGGAACCCACGAGCAGTACTTC. The chain is built from TRBV6-5 and TRBJ2-7, with a possible D match to TRBD1 (6 bases). Trimming shortened V by 0 bases and J by 5 bases, and 14 bases separated the two germline ends. This CDR3 has 15 residues. Germline-derived CDR1 and CDR2 are MNHEY and SVGAGI.

This chain links TRBV2 with TRBJ2-5; 9 bases agree with TRBD2. CDR1 and CDR2 (germline): SNHLY, FYNNEI. V lost 4 bases to trimming and J lost 5 bases; unmatched junction nucleotides: 8. The CDR3 loop spans 15 amino acids. CDR3: CASSVAGGPGETQYF. The CDR3 coding sequence is TGTGCCAGCAGTGTCGCGGGGGGGCCCGGTGAGACCCAGTACTTC.

This clone was detected a few times. The rearrangement uses TRBV4-1 and TRBJ2-5; 7 bases fit TRBD1. V shed 6 bases and J 5 bases; nucleotides not matched to a gene: 15. Per germline, CDR1 MGHRA and CDR2 YSYEKL. The CDR3 totals 16 residues. As DNA, the CDR3 is TGCGCCAGCAGTCTCTATCCGAGGACAGGCACGGAGACCCAGTACTTC. This translates into CASSLYPRTGTETQYF.

The chain carries TRBV9 and TRBJ1-5; no clear D. In germline, CDR1 is SGDLS, CDR2 YYNGEE. Trimming pared 1 base from V and 5 bases from J, leaving 10 bases between. The CDR3 runs 14 residues. The CDR3 is CASSVSHNDQPQHF. CDR3 in DNA: TGTGCCAGCAGCGTATCGCACAACGATCAGCCCCAGCATTTT.

J is TRBJ2-1 and V is TRBV5-1; TRBD1 or TRBD2 may be the D gene (6 bases each). Germline V gene data show CDR1 as SGHRS and CDR2 as YFSETQ. The CDR3 runs to 15 residues. The germline V and J ends were trimmed by 2 bases and 0 bases, with 9 bases remaining between them. The CDR3 DNA is TGCGCCAGCAGCTTCGGGGGCACCTCCTACAATGAGCAGTTCTTC. This encodes CASSFGGTSYNEQFF.

The J gene is TRBJ2-2, the V gene TRBV5-1, with D uncertain. The germline V and J ends were trimmed by 1 base and 6 bases, with 7 bases remaining between them. CDR1 SGHRS and CDR2 YFSETQ come from the germline V gene. This CDR3 spans 13 amino acids. CDR3 sequence reads: CASSLNSPGELFF. The CDR3 DNA follows: TGCGCCAGCAGCTTGAACAGCCCCGGGGAGCTGTTTTTT.

The count of this clone is one. This chain joins TRBV27 and TRBJ2-2; D ambiguous. V was clipped by 5 bases and J by 0 bases, with 7 bases between them. The CDR3 is 14 amino acids. Germline V CDR1 and CDR2: MNHEY, SMNVEV (reference sequence). CDR3 in DNA: TGTGCCAGCAGTCCAACCGCGAACACCGGGGAGCTGTTTTTT. Its translation is CASSPTANTGELFF.

The chain has TRBV6-5 and TRBJ1-2; D ambiguous. Trimming took off 7 bases at V and 5 bases at J, with 11 bases between the two ends. The CDR3 runs to 12 residues. Germline-derived CDR1 and CDR2 are MNHEY and SVGAGI. The CDR3 DNA is TGTGCCAGCACTACATCTGGGTATGGCTACACCTTC. Translation: CASTTSGYGYTF.

In its sample, this clone was seen once. The rearrangement links TRBV11-3 to TRBJ2-1; D is possibly TRBD1 (6 bases). CDR1 and CDR2 (germline): SGHNT, YENEEA. The CDR3 runs to 13 residues. V was cut by 4 bases and J by 7 bases, with 11 bases left in between. CDR3 loop: CASSSQGRNEQFF. CDR3 DNA: TGTGCCAGCAGCTCCCAGGGGCGGAATGAGCAGTTCTTC.

The chain uses TRBV2 and TRBJ2-3, with D perhaps given as TRBD1 or TRBD2 (5 bases each). CDR1 is SNHLY, CDR2 FYNNEI, per germline. Trimming removed 3 bases at V and 2 bases at J, with 21 bases between. The CDR3 totals 18 residues. The CDR3 nucleotides are TGTGCCAGCAGTGATGTCCGGCTGTTCGGGGCTGTCACAGATACGCAGTATTTT. It specifies CASSDVRLFGAVTDTQYF.

This clone was seen more than once but under ten times. V usage is TRBV30 and J usage is TRBJ2-3; no clear D gene. V lost 0 bases, J lost 0 bases, and 7 bases lay in between. The CDR3 extends over 14 amino acids. Per the germline V gene, CDR1 is GTSNPN and CDR2 is SVGIG (reference sequence). This CDR3 is CAWSVGSSTDTQYF. Written as DNA, the CDR3 is TGTGCCTGGAGTGTCGGATCTAGCACAGATACGCAGTATTTT.

This clone was seen just once. V is TRBV2 and J is TRBJ2-7; 7 bases agree with TRBD1. The germline CDR1 and CDR2 sequences are SNHLY and FYNNEI. The CDR3 contains 16 residues. V shed 4 bases, J shed 3 bases, and the junction held 12 bases outside the gene matches. The CDR3 here is CASSATGDLWGYEQYF. In DNA, the CDR3 is TGTGCCAGCAGTGCCACAGGGGATCTCTGGGGCTACGAGCAGTACTTC.